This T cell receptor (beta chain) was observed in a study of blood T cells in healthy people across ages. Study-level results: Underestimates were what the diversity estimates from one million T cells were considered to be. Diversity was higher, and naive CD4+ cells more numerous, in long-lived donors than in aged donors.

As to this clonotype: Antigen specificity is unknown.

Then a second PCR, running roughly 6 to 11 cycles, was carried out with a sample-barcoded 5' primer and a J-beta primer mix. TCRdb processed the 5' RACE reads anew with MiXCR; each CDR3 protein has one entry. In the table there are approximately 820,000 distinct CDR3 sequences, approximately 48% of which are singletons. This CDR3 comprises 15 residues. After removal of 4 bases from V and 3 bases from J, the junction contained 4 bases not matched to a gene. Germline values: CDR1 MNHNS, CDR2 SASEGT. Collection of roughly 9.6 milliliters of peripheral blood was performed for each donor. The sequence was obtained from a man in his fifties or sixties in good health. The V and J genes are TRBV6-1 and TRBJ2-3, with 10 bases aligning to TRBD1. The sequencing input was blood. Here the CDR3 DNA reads TGTGCCAGCAGTGCAAGACAGGGGGCAACAGATACGCAGTATTTT. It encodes CASSARQGATDTQYF.